A selection of T cell receptor beta chains follows, all from one sample in a study of T cell responses to AZD1222 COVID-19 vaccine. The protocol was immunoSEQ multiplex PCR, while the TCRdb copy is restricted to in-frame clones and leaves out a portion. The sample lists fewer than 100,000 clones, approximately 90% occurring once. The specimen was peripheral blood, collected 28 days after the second AZD1222 dose. The origin of the receptors is an adult who received the AZD1222 COVID-19 vaccine. CDR3s include the opening cysteine and the closing phenylalanine or tryptophan. The D gene is left open where the match is weak. Not all rows give a size; the values are once, few, many and, for expanded clones, a class.

>-|TRBJ2-7|-|TRBV18
TGTGCCAGCTCACCTCCGGCGGAGGGTGGCTACGAGCAGTACTTC
CASSPPAEGGYEQYF
>-|TRBJ2-7|-|TRBV27
TGTGCCAGCAGCTTAGACGTACTAATCATCTACGAGCAGTACTTC
CASSLDVLIIYEQYF
>TRBD2|TRBJ2-3|-|TRBV5-6
TGTGCCAGCGGACTAGGGGTCTCAGATACGCAGTATTTT
CASGLGVSDTQYF
>TRBD1|TRBJ2-1|-|TRBV7-2
TGTGCCAGCAGACCGACAGGGTTGGACAATGAGCAGTTCTTC
CASRPTGLDNEQFF
>TRBD2|TRBJ2-1|-|TRBV6-5
TGTGCCAGCAGTCGTAGCGGGGGGGGAAATGAGCAGTTCTTC
CASSRSGGGNEQFF
>-|TRBJ2-1|-|TRBV5-4
TGTGCCAGCAGCTTTGAGGGGGTGGCCTACAATGAGCAGTTCTTC
CASSFEGVAYNEQFF
>TRBD1|TRBJ1-5|few|TRBV7-6
TGTGCCAGCAGCTTTCTAACCGGGACAGACTTCAATCAGCCCCAGCATTTT
CASSFLTGTDFNQPQHF
>-|TRBJ1-4|-|TRBV4-2
TGTGCCAGCAGCCATACAGGGCCCGCTAATGAAAAACTGTTTTTT
CASSHTGPANEKLFF
>-|TRBJ1-5|-|TRBV19
TGTGCCAGTAGTATAGACCCTCGCCGGAATGATTATAGCAATCAGCCCCAGCATTTT
CASSIDPRRNDYSNQPQHF
>-|TRBJ1-1|-|TRBV19
TGTGCCAGTAGTATCCAGACTGAAGCTTTCTTT
CASSIQTEAFF
>TRBD1|TRBJ1-1|-|TRBV14
TGTGCCAGCAGCCAGGACAGGGGGACTGAAGCTTTCTTT
CASSQDRGTEAFF
>TRBD1|TRBJ1-2|-|TRBV4-3
TGCGCCAGCAGCCAAGAACCCTCCCGCCCGACAGGGGCTTATGGCTACACCTTC
CASSQEPSRPTGAYGYTF
>TRBD2|TRBJ2-1|-|TRBV24-1
TGTGCCACCAGTGAGTGGTCTAGCGGGGTGAATGAGCAGTTCTTC
CATSEWSSGVNEQFF
>TRBD1|TRBJ1-5|-|TRBV19
TGTGCCAGTAGTAGGAGGGGGACAGGGGATAGTAGCAATCAGCCCCAGCATTTT
CASSRRGTGDSSNQPQHF
>-|TRBJ1-2|few|TRBV7-3
TGTGCCAGCAGCTTAACGGGCGGGGCGCTCTATGGCTACACCTTC
CASSLTGGALYGYTF
>-|TRBJ1-2|-|TRBV1
TGCACCAGCAGCCCATCGACTCCCGGGTATGGCTATGGCTACACCTTC
CTSSPSTPGYGYGYTF
>-|TRBJ2-5|-|TRBV2
TGTGCCAGCAGTGAAGCCACAGGGTCCCAAGAGACCCAGTACTTC
CASSEATGSQETQYF
>-|TRBJ1-6|-|TRBV7-2
TGTGCCAGCAGCTTAATCCTCGGGAATTCACCCCTCCACTTT
CASSLILGNSPLHF
>-|TRBJ1-3|once|TRBV5-6
TGTGCCAGCAGCTTGGGTACAACCTCTGGAAACACCATATATTTT
CASSLGTTSGNTIYF
>-|TRBJ2-1|-|TRBV9
TGTGCCAGCAGCGCAGGCCACAATGAGCAGTTCTTC
CASSAGHNEQFF
>-|TRBJ2-1|-|TRBV7-3
TGTGCCAGCAGCTTAGGGGGCCTAGATGAGCAGTTCTTC
CASSLGGLDEQFF
>-|TRBJ1-4|-|TRBV3-1/TRBV3-2
TGTGCCAGCAGACAGGGTTCGGCTAATGAAAAACTGTTTTTT
CASRQGSANEKLFF
>-|TRBJ1-2|-|TRBV5-1
TGCGCCAGCAGTGAAGGAACGCCTAACTATGGCTACACCTTC
CASSEGTPNYGYTF
>TRBD1|TRBJ2-2|-|TRBV18
TGTGCCAGCTCACTCCGGACAGGGGACGCCGGGGAGCTGTTTTTT
CASSLRTGDAGELFF
>-|TRBJ1-2|once|TRBV9
TGTGCCAGCACCCGGGGAGGCAACGACTATGGCTACACCTTC
CASTRGGNDYGYTF
>TRBD1|TRBJ1-5|-|TRBV6-5
TGTGCCAGCACCCCACAGGGGGCTGGCAATCAGCCCCAGCATTTT
CASTPQGAGNQPQHF
>-|TRBJ2-7|-|TRBV7-9
TGTGCCAGCAGCTTAATGATGGGGCGTTCACTCGAGCAGTACTTC
CASSLMMGRSLEQYF
>-|TRBJ1-3|-|TRBV19
TGTGCCAGTAGAGGACAGTACGGAAACACCATATATTTT
CASRGQYGNTIYF
>TRBD1|TRBJ2-3|-|TRBV5-1
TGCGCCAGCAGCCTAAGCGGACAGGGGCAAGATACGCAGTATTTT
CASSLSGQGQDTQYF
>TRBD1|TRBJ1-5|once|TRBV28
TGTGCCAGCAGTCTTCAGGGGGGGGGAAATCAGCCCCAGCATTTT
CASSLQGGGNQPQHF
>-|TRBJ1-5|-|TRBV28
TGTGCCAGTGCAGGGTGGAATCAGCCCCAGCATTTT
CASAGWNQPQHF
>-|TRBJ1-1|-|TRBV25-1
TGTGCCAGCAGTGTGTGGGAGAACACTGAAGCTTTCTTT
CASSVWENTEAFF
>-|TRBJ1-3|-|TRBV10-3
TGTGCCATCAGTGGGTCCGCGACGGCCTCTGGAAACACCATATATTTT
CAISGSATASGNTIYF
>TRBD1|TRBJ1-2|-|TRBV4-1
TGCGCCAGCAGCCCCCTCGGACAGGTCTATGGCTACACCTTC
CASSPLGQVYGYTF
>TRBD1|TRBJ1-1|-|TRBV19
TGTGCCAGTAGTCAGCGGACAGGGAACACTGAAGCTTTCTTT
CASSQRTGNTEAFF
>TRBD1|TRBJ2-2|once|TRBV11-3
TGTGCCAGCAGCTTCGACAGGGCCGGGGAGCTGTTTTTT
CASSFDRAGELFF
>TRBD1|TRBJ1-2|-|TRBV6-5
TGTGCCAGCAACAGACAGGGGTCGTACTATGGCTACACCTTC
CASNRQGSYYGYTF